This entry describes one T cell receptor beta chain. This entry comes from a study of T cell responses to AZD1222 COVID-19 vaccine. Deletions cut 5 bases from V and 4 bases from J, with 15 bases between. The CDR3 length is 15 residues. Germline CDR1 is SGHTA and CDR2 is FQGTGA. Clones were read by immunoSEQ multiplex PCR, and TCRdb kept only the in-frame ones, dropping some. The sample consists of about 120,000 clones, around nine tenths of them appearing once. The specimen comprised peripheral blood, sampled on day 0 of AZD1222 vaccination. The receptor's source is an adult in good health. The chain joins TRBV7-3 to TRBJ1-5; D remains unclear. The chain's CDR3 is CASSARREGNQPQHF. Written as DNA, the CDR3 is TGTGCCAGCAGCGCCCGAAGGGAGGGAAATCAGCCCCAGCATTTT.